This TCR beta chain emerged from a study of STAT5B mutations in CD4+ large granular lymphocyte leukemia (dated by TCRdb to the early 2020s). Context from the whole study: Among healthy controls, the CDR3 'QG' motif was associated with a particular HLA allele. TCRbeta repertoires of CD4+ T-cell large granular lymphocyte leukemia patients were compared with those of healthy blood donors. Flow cytometry on FACSCanto II or FACSVerse confirmed that purified fractions exceeded 95% purity among lymphocytes. Paper-wide results and their limitations: Each patient's main leukemic clonotypes were private, but more than 20% of these clonotypes showed up at low frequency in the non-leukemic repertoires of other patients. Enrichment of TRBV06-family usage was observed among the top patient clones (8/27) relative to healthy controls (2/35). Greater clonality appeared to be present in CD4-sorted patient repertoires than in healthy CD4+ repertoires, and the difference was retained after the putative leukemic clones were removed. The data were not HLA-matched, and the higher clonality in CD4+ T-LGLL than in CD8+ T-LGLL could be due to the relatively small sample size.

As to this clone: The specificity of this receptor is unknown. No base qualities exist here, and no much larger clone lies one base off it.

From the germline V gene, CDR1 is LGHNA and CDR2 is YSLEER. The CDR3 contains 13 residues, cysteine and phenylalanine counted. Only the CDR3 portion is preserved as DNA: 39 bases, with reading frame beginning at the first base. V was cut back by 0 bases and J by 2 bases, leaving a gap of 5 bases between them. The immunoSEQ assay at survey resolution was applied to genomic DNA for sequencing of TCRbeta rearrangements. The study's own analysis went as follows. In the TCR sequencing data, the smallest productive clonotype frequency that could be detected was 2.59 x 10-5. Analyses included only productive TCRbeta rearrangements, meaning complete and in-frame sequences. Clonality for each sample was calculated as Simpson clonality in the immunoSEQ Analyzer version 3.0. Clones were grouped by frequency into very rare, small, medium, large (1-20%) or hyperexpanded (>20%) categories. Generation probabilities were estimated with OLGA 1.2.3, V-gene circos plots were generated with VDJtools, specificities were searched for in VDJdb, and CDR3 motifs were identified with GLIPH. TCRdb retrieved this table from immuneACCESS and kept in-frame rearrangements only. Not all clones are present; in checked studies, unresolved V genes account for under half, and no reason is known for the remainder. V, J and clone size are taken as reported in that table, and D and trimming were inferred from the DNA itself. Here the sample has roughly 40,000 clones; 86% occur a single time. Of the sample, about 2.5% is held by the ten largest clones.

The healthy control group was made up of some 38 blood donors, and the Finnish Red Cross blood service supplied their buffy coats. All TCR-sequenced material derived from peripheral blood: patient blood samples and healthy donor buffy coats. Ficoll-Hypaque gradient centrifugation was used to isolate peripheral blood mononuclear cells. Magnetic purification was used to isolate CD4+ cells from the buffy coats of the healthy controls. The Gentra Puregene Cell and Tissue kit was used for genomic DNA extraction, and quantification was performed on a Qubit 2.0 fluorometer. This TCR derives from a human donor in good health. The rearranged chain carries TRBV4-3 and TRBJ2-7; no D segment can be confidently identified. Sequencing was carried out using CD4+ T cells from blood buffy coats. CDR3 reads: CASSQDETYEQYF. In nucleotide form, the sequence is TGCGCCAGCAGCCAAGATGAGACCTACGAGCAGTACTTC.